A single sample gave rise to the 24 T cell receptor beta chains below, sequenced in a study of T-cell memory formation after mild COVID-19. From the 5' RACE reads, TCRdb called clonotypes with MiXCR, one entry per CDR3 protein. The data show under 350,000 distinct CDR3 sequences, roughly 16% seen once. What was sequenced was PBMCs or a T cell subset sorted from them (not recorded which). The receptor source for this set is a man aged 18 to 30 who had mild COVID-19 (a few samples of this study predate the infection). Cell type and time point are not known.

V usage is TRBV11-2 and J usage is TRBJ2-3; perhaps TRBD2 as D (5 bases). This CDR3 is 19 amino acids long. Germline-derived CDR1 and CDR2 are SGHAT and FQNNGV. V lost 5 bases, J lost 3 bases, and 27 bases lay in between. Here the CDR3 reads CASSLLAGITVDRTDTQYF. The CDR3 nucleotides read TGTGCCAGCAGCCTGTTAGCCGGGATTACGGTCGATCGGACAGATACGCAGTATTTT.

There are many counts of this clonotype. The CDR3 region is CASSQNTEAFF. The CDR3 region has the DNA TGTGCCAGCAGCCAAAACACTGAAGCTTTCTTT. The chain employs TRBV14 and TRBJ1-1; D unresolved. The germline CDR1 and CDR2 sequences are SGHDN and FVKESK. The CDR3 covers 11 residues. Trimming shortened V by 2 bases and J by 2 bases, and 0 bases separated the two germline ends.

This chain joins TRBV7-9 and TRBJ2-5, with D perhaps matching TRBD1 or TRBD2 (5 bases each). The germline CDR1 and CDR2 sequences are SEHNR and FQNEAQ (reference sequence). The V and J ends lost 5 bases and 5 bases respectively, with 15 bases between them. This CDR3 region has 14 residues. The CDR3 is CASSSVGTGETQYF. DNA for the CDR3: TGTGCCAGCAGCAGCGTGGGGACGGGGGAGACCCAGTACTTC.

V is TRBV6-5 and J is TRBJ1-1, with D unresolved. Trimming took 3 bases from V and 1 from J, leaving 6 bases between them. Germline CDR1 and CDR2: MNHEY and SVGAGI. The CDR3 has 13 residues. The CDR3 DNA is TGTGCCAGCAGTTATCGCAAGAACACTGAAGCTTTCTTT. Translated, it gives CASSYRKNTEAFF.

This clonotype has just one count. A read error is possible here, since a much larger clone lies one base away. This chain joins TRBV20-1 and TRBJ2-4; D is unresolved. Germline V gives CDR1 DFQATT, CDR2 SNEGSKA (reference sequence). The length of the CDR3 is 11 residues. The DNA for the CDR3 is TGCAGAGCTAGGGCGACGTTGATTCAGTACTTC. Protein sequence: CRARATLIQYF.

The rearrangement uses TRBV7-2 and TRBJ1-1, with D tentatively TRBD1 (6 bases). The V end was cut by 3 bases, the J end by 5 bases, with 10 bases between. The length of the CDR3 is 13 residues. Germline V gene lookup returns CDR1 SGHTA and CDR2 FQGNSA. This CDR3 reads CASSFGGHTEAFF. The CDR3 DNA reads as TGTGCCAGCAGCTTCGGGGGGCATACTGAAGCTTTCTTT.

CDR3 protein: CASSPPSTNEQFF. The CDR3 DNA reads as TGTGCCAGCTCACCACCGAGCACAAATGAGCAGTTCTTC. This chain links TRBV18 with TRBJ2-1; D is uncertain. The CDR3 runs 13 residues. The V and J ends lost 0 bases and 7 bases respectively, with 7 bases between them. Germline loops: CDR1 KGHSH, CDR2 LQKENI.

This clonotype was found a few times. This CDR3 reads CASSRLGTASSYEQYV. The CDR3 coding sequence is TGCGCCAGCAGCCGCCTCGGGACTGCTAGCTCCTACGAGCAGTACGTC. This chain joins TRBV4-1 and TRBJ2-7; TRBD2 might be the D (6 bases). Deletions cut 4 bases from V and 0 bases from J, with 16 bases between. This CDR3 comprises 16 residues. Germline-derived CDR1 and CDR2 are MGHRA and YSYEKL.

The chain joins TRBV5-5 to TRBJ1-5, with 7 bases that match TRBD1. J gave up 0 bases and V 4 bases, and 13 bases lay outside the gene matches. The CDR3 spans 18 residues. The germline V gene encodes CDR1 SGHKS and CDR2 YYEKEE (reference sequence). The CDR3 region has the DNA TGTGCCAGCAGCCTAGGGACAGCTAGGGGGTATAGCAATCAGCCCCAGCATTTT. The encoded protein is CASSLGTARGYSNQPQHF.

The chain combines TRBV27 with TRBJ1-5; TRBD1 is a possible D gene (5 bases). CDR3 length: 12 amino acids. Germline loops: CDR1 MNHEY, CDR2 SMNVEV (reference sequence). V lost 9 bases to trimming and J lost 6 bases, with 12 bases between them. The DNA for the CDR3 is TGTGCCAGGGATCAGGGTTCTCAGCCCCAGCATTTT. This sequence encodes CARDQGSQPQHF.

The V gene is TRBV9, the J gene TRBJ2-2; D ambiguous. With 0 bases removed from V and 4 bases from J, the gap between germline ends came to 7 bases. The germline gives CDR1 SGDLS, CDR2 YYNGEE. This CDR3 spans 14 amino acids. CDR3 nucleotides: TGTGCCAGCAGCGTAGCTCGGCGCACCGGGGAGCTGTTTTTT. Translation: CASSVARRTGELFF.

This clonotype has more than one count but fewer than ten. CDR3 DNA sequence: TGCAGTGCTCCGGTAGCGGGGGGCCCCTCAGATACGCAGTATTTT. It codes for CSAPVAGGPSDTQYF. The chain joins TRBV20-1 to TRBJ2-3; 10 bases are a match to TRBD2. The V segment lost 5 bases and the J segment 4 bases; nucleotides outside the gene matches: 9. The CDR3 is 15 amino acids. Germline loops: CDR1 DFQATT, CDR2 SNEGSKA (reference sequence).

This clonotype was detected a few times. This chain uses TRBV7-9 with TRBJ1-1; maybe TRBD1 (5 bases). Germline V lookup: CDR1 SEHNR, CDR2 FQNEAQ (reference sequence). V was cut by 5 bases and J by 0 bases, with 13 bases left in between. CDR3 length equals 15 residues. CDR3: CASSTLRGMNTEAFF. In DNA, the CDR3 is TGTGCCAGCAGCACCCTGAGGGGCATGAACACTGAAGCTTTCTTT.

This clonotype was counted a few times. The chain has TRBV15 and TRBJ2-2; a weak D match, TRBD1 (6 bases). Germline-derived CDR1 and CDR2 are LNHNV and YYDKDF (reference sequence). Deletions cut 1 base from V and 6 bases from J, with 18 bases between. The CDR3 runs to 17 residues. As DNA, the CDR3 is TGTGCCACCAGCAGAGTATTCGGGCTGCCAGGGGCCGGGGAGCTGTTTTTT. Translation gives CATSRVFGLPGAGELFF.

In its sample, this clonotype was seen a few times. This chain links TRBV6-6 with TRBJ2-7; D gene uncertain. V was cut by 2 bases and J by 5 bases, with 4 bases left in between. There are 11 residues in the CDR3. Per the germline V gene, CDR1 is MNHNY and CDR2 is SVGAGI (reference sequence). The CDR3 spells CASSYVDEQYF. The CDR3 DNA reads TGTGCCAGCAGTTACGTGGACGAGCAGTACTTC.

The CDR3 DNA reads as TGCGCCAGCAGCCAACCGGGACAGGGGGTTTACGAGCAGTACTTC. This translates into CASSQPGQGVYEQYF. The chain joins TRBV4-1 to TRBJ2-7; 11 positions match TRBD1. Germline values: CDR1 MGHRA, CDR2 YSYEKL. The trim removed 2 bases at V and 4 bases at J, leaving 4 bases unmatched. The CDR3 totals 15 residues.

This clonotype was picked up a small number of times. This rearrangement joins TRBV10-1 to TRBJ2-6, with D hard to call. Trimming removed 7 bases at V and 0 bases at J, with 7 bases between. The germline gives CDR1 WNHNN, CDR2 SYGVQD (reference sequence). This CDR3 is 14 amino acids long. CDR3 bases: TGCGCCAGCAAGGATCCCTCTGGGGCCAACGTCCTGACTTTC. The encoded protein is CASKDPSGANVLTF.

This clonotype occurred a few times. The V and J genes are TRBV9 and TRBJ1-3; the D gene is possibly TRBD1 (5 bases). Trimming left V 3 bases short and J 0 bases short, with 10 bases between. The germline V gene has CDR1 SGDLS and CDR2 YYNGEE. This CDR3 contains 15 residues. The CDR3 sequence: CASSAGEFSGNTIYF. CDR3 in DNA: TGTGCCAGCAGCGCGGGGGAGTTCTCTGGAAACACCATATATTTT.

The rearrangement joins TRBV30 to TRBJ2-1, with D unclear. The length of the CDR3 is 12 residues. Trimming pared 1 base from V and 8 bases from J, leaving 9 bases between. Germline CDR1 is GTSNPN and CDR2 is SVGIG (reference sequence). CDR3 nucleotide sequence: TGTGCCTGGAGTGACCCTTCCTATGAGCAGTTCTTC. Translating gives CAWSDPSYEQFF.

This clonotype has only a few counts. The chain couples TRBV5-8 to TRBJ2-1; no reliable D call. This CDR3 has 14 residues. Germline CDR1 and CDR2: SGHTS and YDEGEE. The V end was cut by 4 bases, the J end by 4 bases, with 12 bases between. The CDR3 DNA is TGTGCCAGCAGCCCGCCGTGGGCTTACAATGAGCAGTTCTTC. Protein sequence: CASSPPWAYNEQFF.

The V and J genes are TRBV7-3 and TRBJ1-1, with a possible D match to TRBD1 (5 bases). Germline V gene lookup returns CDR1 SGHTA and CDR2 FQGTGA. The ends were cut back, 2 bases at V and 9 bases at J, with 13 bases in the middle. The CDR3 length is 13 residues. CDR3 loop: CASSLGLDRQAFF. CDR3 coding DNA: TGTGCCAGCAGCTTAGGGCTTGACAGACAAGCTTTCTTT. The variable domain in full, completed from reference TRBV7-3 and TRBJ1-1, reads GAGVSQTPSNKVTEKGKYVELRCDPISGHTALYWYRQSLGQGPEFLIYFQGTGAADDSGLPNDRFFAVRPEGSVSTLKIQRTERGDSAVYLCASSLGLDRQAFFGQGTRLTVV.

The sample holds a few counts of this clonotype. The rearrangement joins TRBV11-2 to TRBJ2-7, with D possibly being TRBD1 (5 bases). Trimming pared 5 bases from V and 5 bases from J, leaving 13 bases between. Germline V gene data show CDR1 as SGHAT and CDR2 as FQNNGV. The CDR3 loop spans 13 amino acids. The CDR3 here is CASSGPGIHEQYF. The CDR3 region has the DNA TGTGCCAGCAGCGGACCAGGGATACACGAGCAGTACTTC.

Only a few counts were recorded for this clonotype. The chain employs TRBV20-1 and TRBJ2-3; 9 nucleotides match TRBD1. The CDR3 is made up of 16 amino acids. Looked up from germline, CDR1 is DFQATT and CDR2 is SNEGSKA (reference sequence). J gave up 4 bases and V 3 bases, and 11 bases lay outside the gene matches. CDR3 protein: CSARAHGTGSADTQYF. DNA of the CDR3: TGCAGTGCTAGGGCCCACGGGACAGGGTCTGCAGATACGCAGTATTTT.

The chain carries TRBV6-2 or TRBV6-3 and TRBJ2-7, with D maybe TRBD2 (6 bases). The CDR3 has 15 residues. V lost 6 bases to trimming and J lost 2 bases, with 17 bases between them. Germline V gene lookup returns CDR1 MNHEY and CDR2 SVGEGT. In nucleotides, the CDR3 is TGTGCCAGCAGCGATCCGCCGGGGACTCCCTACGAGCAGTACGTC. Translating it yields CASSDPPGTPYEQYV.